The 8 T cell receptor beta chains below all came from one sample that was sequenced in a study of human T cells and chemical hapten exposure. TCRdb re-derived calls from the RACE reads in MiXCR, one entry per CDR3 protein. The sample includes approximately 400,000 distinct CDR3 sequences, 4.5% to 6% of them seen just once. Time point: pre-sensitization, week 0. Noted treatment: therapeutic diphenylcyclopropenone sensitization with weekly scalp DPC. This material consisted of whole blood, taken in connection with sensitization to the hapten diphenylcyclopropenone (DPC). All receptors derive from a woman in her fifties or sixties with alopecia areata. Some clones in this sample may be carry-over from other donors' samples.

This clonotype was seen at least ten times. V usage is TRBV30 and J usage is TRBJ2-2, with D maybe TRBD2 (7 bases). This CDR3 region has 14 residues. Germline assignment: CDR1 GTSNPN and CDR2 SVGIG (reference sequence). V lost 3 bases and J 6 bases, leaving 14 bases between the germline ends. CDR3 sequence: CAWSLGGGSGELFF. DNA for the CDR3: TGTGCCTGGAGCCTAGGGGGGGGCTCCGGGGAGCTGTTTTTT.

This clonotype was found many times. The chain uses TRBV13 and TRBJ2-7; 8 bases map to TRBD1. V was clipped by 4 bases and J by 7 bases; unmatched bases: 9. CDR1 and CDR2 (germline): PRHDT, FYEKMQ (reference sequence). The CDR3 is 14 residues long. As DNA, the CDR3 is TGTGCCAGCAGCTCTGGCAGGGGGCCTTTGGAGCAGTACTTC. Translating gives CASSSGRGPLEQYF.

The chain uses TRBV10-3 and TRBJ2-1, with D possibly matching TRBD1 (5 bases). The germline V gene encodes CDR1 ENHRY and CDR2 SYGVKD. V was trimmed by 10 bases and J by 6 bases, leaving 7 bases between them. The CDR3 length is 10 residues. The CDR3 region is CATGLNEQFF. In DNA form, the CDR3 reads TGTGCCACAGGGCTCAATGAGCAGTTCTTC.

This clonotype was observed a few times. The chain employs TRBV4-1 and TRBJ1-1; D remains unclear. Trimming pared 6 bases from V and 0 bases from J, leaving 8 bases between. This CDR3 has 13 amino acids. Germline V gene lookup returns CDR1 MGHRA and CDR2 YSYEKL. CDR3 nucleotides: TGCGCCAGCAGAAGCATCTTGAACACTGAAGCTTTCTTT. Translated: CASRSILNTEAFF.

This clonotype appeared many times. The chain joins TRBV12-3 or TRBV12-4 to TRBJ2-7, with D perhaps TRBD2 (7 bases). CDR3 size: 11 residues. Trimming removed 7 bases at V and 7 bases at J, with 11 bases between. CDR3 DNA: TGTGCCAGCAATGGGGGGGCTGAGCAGTACTTC. Its protein is CASNGGAEQYF.

This clonotype appeared a few times. The CDR3 loop reads CASSEGGTTYEQYF. DNA of the CDR3: TGTGCCAGCAGTGAGGGGGGCACAACCTACGAGCAGTACTTC. This rearrangement joins TRBV2 to TRBJ2-7; D may correspond to TRBD1 or TRBD2 (6 bases each). V lost 3 bases and J lost 2, with 11 bases in between. There are 14 residues in the CDR3. In germline, CDR1 is SNHLY, CDR2 FYNNEI.

This clonotype was counted ten times or more. The chain couples TRBV5-6 to TRBJ2-1; D remains unclear. Germline V gene data show CDR1 as SGHDT and CDR2 as YYEEEE. The V end was cut by 4 bases, the J end by 10 bases, with 6 bases between. The CDR3 covers 10 residues. The CDR3 is CASSTMEQFF. DNA for the CDR3: TGTGCCAGCAGCACCATGGAGCAGTTCTTC.

This clonotype was seen repeatedly, ten times or more. The chain is built from TRBV11-3 and TRBJ2-1; D possibly corresponds to TRBD1 (6 bases). Germline V gives CDR1 SGHNT, CDR2 YENEEA. V dropped 0 bases and J dropped 3 bases, with 15 bases sitting between them. The CDR3 has 17 amino acids. The CDR3 loop is CASSLDSRDTRYNEQFF. CDR3 DNA sequence: TGTGCCAGCAGCTTAGACTCCCGGGACACTCGCTACAATGAGCAGTTCTTC.